The 29 T cell receptor beta chains below were found in one sample sequenced in a study of beta chain features in type 1 diabetes (dated by TCRdb to 2016 to 2019). To prepare the library, the immunoSEQ multiplex PCR assay was applied. All of the isolated RNA was reverse transcribed with the High Capacity cDNA Reverse Transcription Kit, so expressed TCRB transcripts were sequenced. As stored in TCRdb, this immuneACCESS dataset retains in-frame rearrangements with V and J assigned. A fraction of the clones does not appear; measured against another copy, unresolved V genes explain less than half of the discrepancy, and the remainder lacks a known reason. The sample contains about 620,000 clones, around 15% of them found a single time. Approximately 0.087% of the sample comes from the top ten. The source material was naive CD4+ T cells from blood. The cell subset or site label for this specimen denotes: true naive CD4+ T cells. The receptors come from a man younger than 30 in good health.

The table lists this clone with a few counts. This chain joins TRBV9 and TRBJ1-1; D not certain. The germline gives CDR1 SGDLS, CDR2 YYNGEE. V was trimmed by 3 bases and J by 1 base, leaving 13 bases between them. The CDR3 totals 15 residues. DNA for the CDR3: TGTGCCAGCAGCGCACAACGGAGTTCGAACACTGAAGCTTTCTTT. It encodes CASSAQRSSNTEAFF.

The rearrangement joins TRBV28 to TRBJ1-6, with 11 bases identical to TRBD1. V lost 6 bases, J lost 10 bases, and 11 bases stayed unmatched. CDR3 size: 16 residues. The germline V gene encodes CDR1 MDHEN and CDR2 SYDVKM. The CDR3: CASRRDRGSRGSPLHF. The DNA of the CDR3 is TGTGCCAGCAGAAGGGACAGGGGGAGTAGAGGGTCACCCCTCCACTTT.

This clone was recorded a few times. The V gene is TRBV29-1, the J gene TRBJ2-2; no clear D gene. CDR1 and CDR2 (germline): SQVTM, ANQGSEA. The CDR3 spans 14 residues. The V end lost 4 bases, the J end lost 0 bases, and 9 bases lay between the germline ends. This CDR3 reads CSVVGLSNTGELFF. DNA of the CDR3: TGCAGCGTTGTCGGGTTATCGAACACCGGGGAGCTGTTTTTT.

The CDR3, as DNA: TGTGCCAGCAGCGTCGGACTAGGCCCCTACAATGAGCAGTTCTTC. Protein: CASSVGLGPYNEQFF. V is TRBV7-2 and J is TRBJ2-1; 7 nucleotides agree with TRBD2. The CDR3 sequence is 15 residues long. The J segment lost 2 bases and the V segment lost 5 bases, leaving 6 bases of the junction unmatched. Germline CDR1 SGHTA, CDR2 FQGNSA.

Comment on this clone: An end of the junction does not agree with germline; a read error may underlie this. The gene calls are TRBV7-2 and TRBJ2-3; perhaps TRBD2 as D (6 bases). The germline V gene encodes CDR1 SGHTA and CDR2 FQGNSA. This CDR3 comprises 11 residues. As DNA, the CDR3 is TGTGCCAGCAGCCTGTGGGGGGACTCCTTTTTT. Amino acids: CASSLWGDSFF.

The gene calls are TRBV7-2 and TRBJ1-4; D perhaps matches TRBD1 (5 bases). Per the germline V gene, CDR1 is SGHTA and CDR2 is FQGNSA. Trimming stripped 2 bases from V and 11 bases from J, with 12 bases between. The CDR3 runs to 13 residues. The CDR3 region is CASSLIGGDKLFF. DNA for the CDR3: TGTGCCAGCAGCTTAATTGGAGGGGATAAACTGTTTTTT. Looking up the rest from reference TRBV7-2 and TRBJ1-4 gives the full variable domain: GAGVSQSPSNKVTEKGKDVELRCDPISGHTALYWYRQSLGQGLEFLIYFQGNSAPDKSGLPSDRFSAERTGGSVSTLTIQRTQQEDSAVYLCASSLIGGDKLFFGSGTQLSVL.

The V call is TRBV27, the J call TRBJ2-7; possibly TRBD2 for D (6 bases). From germline, CDR1 is MNHEY and CDR2 SMNVEV (reference sequence). V gave up 5 bases and J gave up 3 bases, with 20 bases separating them. The CDR3 totals 16 residues. CDR3 residues: CASSPGGTAPRYEQYF. The CDR3 coding sequence is TGTGCCAGCAGTCCCGGCGGGACGGCCCCCCGCTACGAGCAGTACTTC.

This clone occurred a few times. This chain uses TRBV12-5 with TRBJ1-2; 9 bases are shared with TRBD1. Trimming took 3 bases from V and 2 from J; bases not matched to a gene: 1. CDR1 is LGHNT, CDR2 FRNRAP, per germline. The CDR3 spans 14 residues. This CDR3 is CASGFGTGNYGYTF. In DNA form, the CDR3 reads TGTGCTAGTGGTTTCGGGACAGGGAACTATGGCTACACCTTC.

The V and J genes are TRBV5-4 and TRBJ2-5, with D hard to call. In germline, CDR1 is SGHNT, CDR2 YYREEE (reference sequence). The V gene lost 4 bases and the J gene lost 2 bases, with 3 bases spanning the gap. This CDR3 spans 11 amino acids. CDR3 coding DNA: TGTGCCAGCAGCGCTCAAGAGACCCAGTACTTC. Amino acid sequence: CASSAQETQYF.

J is TRBJ2-7 and V is TRBV19; a weak D match, TRBD2 (6 bases). V lost 11 bases and J lost 6, with 17 bases in between. CDR1 is LNHDA and CDR2 is SQIVND in the germline V gene (reference sequence). This CDR3 comprises 12 residues. The chain's CDR3 is CAAGGGDGEQYF. CDR3 DNA: TGTGCCGCGGGCGGAGGGGACGGCGAGCAGTACTTC.

This clone has a handful of counts. The gene calls are TRBV7-2 and TRBJ2-1; D might be TRBD1 (5 bases). This CDR3 spans 15 amino acids. Deletions cut 0 bases from V and 5 bases from J, with 11 bases between. Germline CDR1 SGHTA, CDR2 FQGNSA. The CDR3 nucleotides are TGTGCCAGCAGCTTAGCAGGGGCACACGACAATGAGCAGTTCTTC. Translating gives CASSLAGAHDNEQFF.

The gene calls are TRBV10-3 and TRBJ2-3, with TRBD2 matching over 13 bases. Germline CDR1 is ENHRY and CDR2 is SYGVKD. The ends lost 6 bases at V and 2 bases at J; junction bases unmatched: 2. This CDR3 has 15 amino acids. CDR3 amino acids: CAIRGLAGTTDTQYF. CDR3 in DNA: TGTGCCATCAGGGGACTAGCGGGAACCACAGATACGCAGTATTTT.

This clone was observed a few times. The chain recombines TRBV27 with TRBJ2-7; D is perhaps TRBD2 (5 bases). V lost 5 bases, J lost 3 bases, and 14 bases lay in between. Germline loops: CDR1 MNHEY, CDR2 SMNVEV (reference sequence). The CDR3 has 14 amino acids. The CDR3, as DNA: TGTGCCAGCAGTCGACCGTCGGGGAGCTACGAGCAGTACTTC. Protein sequence: CASSRPSGSYEQYF.

This clone was seen a handful of times. The rearrangement joins TRBV7-8 to TRBJ2-5; TRBD1 aligns across 8 bases. This CDR3 is built from 16 residues. In germline, CDR1 is SGHVS, CDR2 FQNEAQ. With 4 bases clipped from V and 3 bases from J, the junction kept 10 bases outside the gene matches. CDR3 in DNA: TGTGCCAGCAGCTCCCTAACGTGGACAGGGAAAGAGACCCAGTACTTC. Protein: CASSSLTWTGKETQYF.

A single count supports this clone. One end of the junction fails to match germline, which may point to a read error. The chain joins TRBV5-1 to TRBJ2-7; D unresolved. This CDR3 is 16 amino acids long. From germline, CDR1 is SGHRS and CDR2 YFSETQ. The CDR3 region is CASRLGYSRSSYEQYF. In nucleotides, the CDR3 is TGCGCCAGCAGATTGGGGTACTCCCGTAGCTCCTACGAGCAGTACTTC.

This clone showed up just a few times. V is TRBV6-1 and J is TRBJ1-2; 7 nucleotides agree with TRBD1. The CDR3 runs 15 residues. The germline V gene has CDR1 MNHNS and CDR2 SASEGT. V dropped 2 bases and J dropped 0; count of bases not matched to a gene: 3. The CDR3 loop is CASSETGASNYGYTF. The CDR3 DNA reads TGTGCCAGCAGTGAAACAGGGGCCTCTAACTATGGCTACACCTTC.

The chain carries TRBV6-1 and TRBJ2-7; D is undetermined. V was pared by 6 bases and J by 0 bases, with 12 bases between. The CDR3 consists of 14 residues. In germline, CDR1 is MNHNS, CDR2 SASEGT. CDR3 residues: CASRRTVSSYEQYF. In DNA form, the CDR3 reads TGTGCCAGCAGGAGAACAGTGAGCTCCTACGAGCAGTACTTC.

This clone came up a few times. V gene TRBV20-1 combines with J gene TRBJ2-1; the D is unclear. Per the germline V gene, CDR1 is DFQATT and CDR2 is SNEGSKA (reference sequence). There are 9 residues in the CDR3. V dropped 8 bases and J dropped 7 bases, with 6 bases sitting between them. The CDR3 region has the DNA TGCAGTTCAGGAAATGAGCAGTTCTTC. The encoded protein is CSSGNEQFF.

The gene calls are TRBV6-1 and TRBJ1-5; D not resolved. The germline V and J ends were trimmed by 2 bases and 7 bases, with 18 bases remaining between them. CDR1 is MNHNS, CDR2 SASEGT, per germline. The CDR3 is 16 residues long. CDR3 region: CASSERAMGIAQPQHF. The CDR3 DNA reads TGTGCCAGCAGTGAAAGAGCGATGGGTATAGCCCAGCCCCAGCATTTT.

This clone was picked up a small number of times. V and J are TRBV25-1 and TRBJ1-1, with D unresolved. The CDR3 runs 11 residues. Trimming stripped 3 bases from V and 8 bases from J, with 7 bases between. The germline V gene encodes CDR1 MGHDK and CDR2 SYGVNS. CDR3 protein: CASSDRSEAFF. DNA for the CDR3: TGTGCCAGCAGTGACCGCTCAGAAGCTTTCTTT. Together with reference TRBV25-1 and TRBJ1-1, the CDR3 gives the full variable domain: EADIYQTPRYLVIGTGKKITLECSQTMGHDKMYWYQQDPGMELHLIHYSYGVNSTEKGDLSSESTVSRIRTEHFPLTLESARPSHTSQYLCASSDRSEAFFGQGTRLTVV.

This clone was seen only a few times. The chain employs TRBV6-1 and TRBJ1-5; tentatively, D is TRBD1 (5 bases). Germline CDR1 is MNHNS and CDR2 is SASEGT. The CDR3 length is 12 residues. V was trimmed by 8 bases and J by 7 bases, leaving 12 bases between them. Here the CDR3 reads CASHPGGQPQHF. DNA for the CDR3: TGTGCCAGCCATCCGGGGGGGCAGCCCCAGCATTTT.

A few counts support this clone. The same CDR3 also results from other DNA sequences found in this sample. The chain couples TRBV14 to TRBJ2-5; D unresolved. Deletions cut 0 bases from V and 5 bases from J, with 7 bases between. There are 13 residues in the CDR3. Germline-derived CDR1 and CDR2 are SGHDN and FVKESK. CDR3 in amino acids: CASSQDLGETQYF. The DNA for the CDR3 is TGTGCCAGCAGCCAAGATCTTGGGGAGACCCAGTACTTC.

This chain connects TRBV25-1 to TRBJ2-2; a weak D match, TRBD2 (6 bases). The CDR3 is made up of 15 amino acids. Per germline, CDR1 MGHDK and CDR2 SYGVNS. V was trimmed by 7 bases and J by 2 bases, leaving 14 bases between them. CDR3 coding DNA: TGTGCCAGCAAGTCAATGGACTACAACACCGGGGAGCTGTTTTTT. Amino acids: CASKSMDYNTGELFF.

The chain uses TRBV5-1 and TRBJ1-1, with 10 bases aligning to TRBD1. The CDR3 runs 15 residues. CDR1 and CDR2 from the germline V gene are SGHRS and YFSETQ. Germline trimming cut 5 bases from V and 4 bases from J; bases unmatched to any gene: 8. The CDR3 loop is CASRRQGAVGTEAFF. CDR3 nucleotides: TGCGCCAGCAGGAGACAGGGGGCAGTTGGCACTGAAGCTTTCTTT.

This clone occurred a few times. The V call is TRBV10-3, the J call TRBJ1-1; D is unclear. This CDR3 is 14 amino acids long. With 6 bases removed from V and 4 bases from J, the gap between germline ends came to 15 bases. Germline V lookup: CDR1 ENHRY, CDR2 SYGVKD. CDR3 nucleotides: TGTGCCATCAGGGACTCAATTCGAGGCACTGAAGCTTTCTTT. It translates to CAIRDSIRGTEAFF.

This clone was recorded a few times. V usage is TRBV4-3 and J usage is TRBJ1-4; a weak D match, TRBD1 (5 bases). The V end lost 0 bases, the J end lost 5 bases, and 13 bases lay between the germline ends. Germline CDR1 is LGHNA and CDR2 is YSLEER. The CDR3 loop spans 16 amino acids. This CDR3 reads CASSQEVGGRNEKLFF. CDR3 DNA: TGCGCCAGCAGCCAAGAGGTGGGGGGGAGGAATGAAAAACTGTTTTTT.

Only a few counts were recorded for this clone. CDR3 sequence (DNA): TGTGCCAGCAGTGCACAGGGTAACTATGGCTACACCTTC. The encoded protein is CASSAQGNYGYTF. V usage is TRBV27 and J usage is TRBJ1-2, with a possible D match to TRBD1 (6 bases). The CDR3 consists of 13 residues. The V gene lost 5 bases and the J gene lost 1 base, with 8 bases spanning the gap. Germline V lookup: CDR1 MNHEY, CDR2 SMNVEV (reference sequence).

This clone came up a few times. CDR3 residues: CASKITGARTGSTTGELFF. DNA of the CDR3: TGTGCCAGCAAAATAACAGGGGCCCGTACGGGTTCTACCACCGGGGAGCTGTTTTTT. The chain employs TRBV7-3 and TRBJ2-2; 7 bases fit TRBD1. Per germline, CDR1 SGHTA and CDR2 FQGTGA. The CDR3 runs 19 residues. V shed 7 bases and J 4 bases; nucleotides not matched to a gene: 21.

The genes are TRBV11-3 and TRBJ2-3; D not resolved. Trimming pared 5 bases from V and 1 base from J, leaving 7 bases between. From germline, CDR1 is SGHNT and CDR2 YENEEA. CDR3 length: 13 amino acids. CDR3 coding DNA: TGTGCCAGCAGCATCCTTGGCACAGATACGCAGTATTTT. Translated: CASSILGTDTQYF.